The 10 T cell receptor beta chains below come from one sample, sequenced in a study of blood T cell repertoires in COVID-19. Clones were read by immunoSEQ multiplex PCR, and TCRdb kept only the in-frame ones, dropping some. The sample holds over 150,000 clones, around 84% seen once. Specimen: peripheral blood. The source is a middle-aged man with acute or convalescent COVID-19.

V gene TRBV19 combines with J gene TRBJ2-5; D perhaps matches TRBD1 (5 bases). Germline assignment: CDR1 LNHDA and CDR2 SQIVND (reference sequence). The CDR3 length is 14 residues. Trimming removed 3 bases from V and 7 bases from J, with 15 bases in between. CDR3 DNA sequence: TGTGCCAGTAGTATGAACACAGGTCCGGTGACCCAGTACTTC. It yields the protein CASSMNTGPVTQYF.

This chain uses TRBV6-6 with TRBJ2-2; a weak D match, TRBD2 (5 bases). Germline assignment: CDR1 MNHNY and CDR2 SVGAGI (reference sequence). The CDR3 totals 11 residues. Trimming took 4 bases from V and 11 from J, leaving 8 bases between them. The CDR3: CASSSGVELFF. In DNA, the CDR3 is TGTGCCAGCAGTTCCGGGGTTGAGCTGTTTTTT.

This chain joins TRBV7-2 and TRBJ1-1, with D unresolved. The CDR3 sequence is 16 residues long. From germline, CDR1 is SGHTA and CDR2 FQGNSA. The V and J ends lost 5 bases and 0 bases respectively, with 16 bases between them. CDR3 in amino acids: CASSPRAGLMNTEAFF. The CDR3 DNA reads TGTGCCAGCAGCCCGAGGGCAGGACTTATGAACACTGAAGCTTTCTTT.

The rearrangement links TRBV19 to TRBJ2-7, with 12 bases identical to TRBD1. The germline V gene encodes CDR1 LNHDA and CDR2 SQIVND (reference sequence). With V trimmed by 4 bases and J by 3 bases, 4 bases remained unmatched. CDR3 size: 15 residues. Here the CDR3 reads CASSTGTGGSYEQYF. In nucleotides, the CDR3 is TGTGCCAGTAGTACGGGGACAGGGGGCAGCTACGAGCAGTACTTC.

The chain has TRBV6-5 and TRBJ1-2; the match to TRBD1 covers 7 bases. The V gene's germline CDR1 is MNHEY and CDR2 SVGAGI. J lost 5 bases, V lost 8 bases, and 11 bases had no gene match. The CDR3 is made up of 14 amino acids. CDR3 DNA sequence: TGTGCCAGCTTTGAGACAGGGCTTGGTTATGGCTACACCTTC. Translating it yields CASFETGLGYGYTF.

This chain's CDR3 is CASSETGGDVTGELFF. CDR3 nucleotides: TGCGCCAGCAGCGAGACAGGGGGTGATGTTACCGGGGAGCTGTTTTTT. The chain links TRBV5-1 to TRBJ2-2; TRBD1 agrees at 9 bases. The germline V gene encodes CDR1 SGHRS and CDR2 YFSETQ. The CDR3 spans 16 residues. V shed 4 bases and J 5 bases; nucleotides not matched to a gene: 9.

The rearrangement links TRBV7-2 to TRBJ1-1, with D unresolved. The V end was cut by 3 bases, the J end by 4 bases, with 12 bases between. The CDR3 spans 14 residues. Germline values: CDR1 SGHTA, CDR2 FQGNSA. DNA for the CDR3: TGTGCCAGCAGCTTCAAAGGAGGTAGCACTGAAGCTTTCTTT. This sequence encodes CASSFKGGSTEAFF.

The chain links TRBV5-4 to TRBJ1-2; 8 bases agree with TRBD1. This CDR3 comprises 15 residues. Germline assignment: CDR1 SGHNT and CDR2 YYREEE (reference sequence). Trimming cost V 4 bases and J 4 bases; bases outside gene matches: 9. CDR3: CASSLAGTGVYGYTF. Written as DNA, the CDR3 is TGTGCCAGCAGCCTCGCCGGGACAGGCGTCTATGGCTACACCTTC.

V is TRBV5-1 and J is TRBJ2-2; 10 nucleotides match TRBD1. CDR1 is SGHRS, CDR2 YFSETQ, per germline. With 7 bases clipped from V and 3 bases from J, the junction kept 9 bases outside the gene matches. The CDR3 consists of 16 residues. CDR3 region: CASRAPGQGYTGELFF. The CDR3 DNA reads as TGCGCCAGCCGAGCCCCGGGACAGGGGTACACCGGGGAGCTGTTTTTT.

V and J are TRBV6-6 and TRBJ1-2; 12 nucleotides align to TRBD1. The V and J ends lost 7 bases and 8 bases, in that order; junction bases with no gene match: 11. Germline CDR1 MNHNY, CDR2 SVGAGI (reference sequence). The CDR3 spans 15 residues. CDR3 DNA sequence: TGTGCCAGCAACTACAGGGGACAGGGGGCAGAGGGCTACACCTTC. It is translated as CASNYRGQGAEGYTF.